This record covers a single T cell receptor beta chain. Its antigen is as yet unknown. This record comes from a study of OX40 agonist ivuxolimab in advanced cancers. Study overall: The group had a mean age of about 65 years, ranged from 23 to 79, and was around 86% male. Study-wide findings and caveats: CD4+ and CD8+ blood T cells expanded clonally by week 6 at 0.1 to 3.0 mg/kg.

The CDR3 loop spans 14 amino acids. Germline V gives CDR1 SNHLY, CDR2 FYNNEI. V lost 6 bases, J lost 5 bases, and 14 bases lay in between. Patients were excluded for autoimmune disease history or systemic immunosuppression. Some clones are missing from TCRdb's copy, which holds only in-frame ones; the method was immunoSEQ multiplex PCR. The table lists 60,000 to 75,000 clones, almost 85% of them singletons. The chain has TRBV2 and TRBJ1-5; TRBD1 is a possible D gene (5 bases). The receptor was isolated from an adult with an advanced solid tumor such as melanoma, head and neck, liver or kidney cancer. The sequencing used CD4+ or CD8+ T cells sorted from blood, collected in a trial of the OX40 agonist ivuxolimab. CDR3 nucleotides: TGTGCCAGCAGCAGTAACCGGGACGATCAGCCCCAGCATTTT. Translated: CASSSNRDDQPQHF.